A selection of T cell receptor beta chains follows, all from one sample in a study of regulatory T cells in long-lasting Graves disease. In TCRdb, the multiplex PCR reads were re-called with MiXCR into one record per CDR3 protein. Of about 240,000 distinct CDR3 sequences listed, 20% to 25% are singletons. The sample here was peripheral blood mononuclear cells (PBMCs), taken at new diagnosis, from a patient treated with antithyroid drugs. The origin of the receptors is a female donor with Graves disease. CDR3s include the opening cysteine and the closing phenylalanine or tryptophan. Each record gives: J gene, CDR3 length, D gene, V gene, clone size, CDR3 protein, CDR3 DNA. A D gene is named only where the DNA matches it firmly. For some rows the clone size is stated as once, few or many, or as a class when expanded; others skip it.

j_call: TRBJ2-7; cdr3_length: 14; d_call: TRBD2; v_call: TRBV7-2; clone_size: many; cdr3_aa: CASSFRPGSGGTNF; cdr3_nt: TGTGCCAGCAGCTTCCGCCCGGGTAGCGGGGGAACCAACTTC
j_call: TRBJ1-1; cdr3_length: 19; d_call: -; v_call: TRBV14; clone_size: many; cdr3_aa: CASSQDLDFIRPSVTEAFF; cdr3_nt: TGTGCCAGCAGCCAAGATCTGGATTTTATACGGCCCTCGGTCACTGAAGCTTTCTTT
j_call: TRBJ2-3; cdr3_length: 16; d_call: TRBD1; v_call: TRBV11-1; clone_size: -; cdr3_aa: CASSLFPGQVTDTQYF; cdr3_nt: TGTGCCAGCAGCTTATTTCCGGGACAGGTCACAGATACGCAGTATTTT
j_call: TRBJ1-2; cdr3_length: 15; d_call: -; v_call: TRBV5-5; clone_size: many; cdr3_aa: CASSLSATANHGYTF; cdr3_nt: TGTGCCAGCAGCTTGTCGGCGACCGCTAACCATGGCTACACCTTC
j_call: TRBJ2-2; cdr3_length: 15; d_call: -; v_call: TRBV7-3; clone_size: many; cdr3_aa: CASSLGTLNTGELFF; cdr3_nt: TGTGCCAGCAGCTTAGGGACACTCAACACCGGGGAGCTGTTTTTT
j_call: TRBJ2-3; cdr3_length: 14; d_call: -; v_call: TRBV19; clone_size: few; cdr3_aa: CASSPPWTTDTQYF; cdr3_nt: TGTGCCAGCTCCCCCCCCTGGACCACAGATACGCAGTATTTT
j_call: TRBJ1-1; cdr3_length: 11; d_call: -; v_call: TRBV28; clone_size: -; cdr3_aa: CASRIYTEAFF; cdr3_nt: TGTGCCAGCAGGATCTACACTGAAGCTTTCTTT
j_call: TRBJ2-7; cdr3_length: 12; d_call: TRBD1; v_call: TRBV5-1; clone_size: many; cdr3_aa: CASSLGQGEQYF; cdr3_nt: TGCGCCAGCAGCTTGGGACAGGGCGAGCAGTACTTC
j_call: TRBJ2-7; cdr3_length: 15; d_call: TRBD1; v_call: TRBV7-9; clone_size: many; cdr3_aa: CASSISGGPWSEQYF; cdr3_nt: TGTGCCAGCAGCATCTCAGGGGGCCCCTGGAGTGAGCAGTACTTC
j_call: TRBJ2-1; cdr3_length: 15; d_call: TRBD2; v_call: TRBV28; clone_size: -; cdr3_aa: CASSFRPSGLGEQFF; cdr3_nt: TGTGCCAGCAGTTTTCGGCCTAGCGGGTTAGGTGAGCAGTTCTTC
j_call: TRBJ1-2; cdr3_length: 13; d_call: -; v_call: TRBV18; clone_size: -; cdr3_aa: CASSPDTYYGYTF; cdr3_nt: TGTGCCAGCTCACCGGACACCTACTATGGCTACACCTTC
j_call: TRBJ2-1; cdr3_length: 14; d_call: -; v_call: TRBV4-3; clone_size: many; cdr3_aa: CASSQDYLYNEQFF; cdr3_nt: TGCGCCAGCAGCCAAGATTACTTATACAATGAGCAGTTCTTC
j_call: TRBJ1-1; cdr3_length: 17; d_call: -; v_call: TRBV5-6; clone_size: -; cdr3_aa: CASSDGSSRVRRSEAFF; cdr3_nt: TGTGCCAGCAGCGACGGAAGCAGCAGGGTTCGAAGGTCTGAAGCTTTCTTT
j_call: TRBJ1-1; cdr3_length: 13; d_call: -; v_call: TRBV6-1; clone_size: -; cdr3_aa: CASSDWGNTEAFF; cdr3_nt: TGTGCCAGCAGTGACTGGGGAAACACTGAAGCTTTCTTT
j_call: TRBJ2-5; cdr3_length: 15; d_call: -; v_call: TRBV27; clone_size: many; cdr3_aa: CASSPWTGGQETQYF; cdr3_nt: TGTGCCAGCAGTCCATGGACGGGTGGGCAAGAGACCCAGTACTTC
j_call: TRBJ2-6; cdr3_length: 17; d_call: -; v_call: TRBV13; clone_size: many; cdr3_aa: CASSLGQGNSGANVLTF; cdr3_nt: TGTGCCAGCAGCTTAGGACAGGGAAACTCTGGGGCCAACGTCCTGACTTTC
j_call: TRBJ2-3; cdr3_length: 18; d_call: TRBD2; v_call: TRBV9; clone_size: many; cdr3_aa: CASSSPLVAGAFSDTQYF; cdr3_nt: TGTGCCAGCAGCAGTCCCCTCGTAGCGGGAGCCTTCTCGGATACGCAGTATTTT
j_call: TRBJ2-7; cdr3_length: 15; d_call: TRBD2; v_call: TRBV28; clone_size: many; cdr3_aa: CASSGGNRAAYEQYF; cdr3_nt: TGTGCCAGCAGCGGGGGGAACCGAGCGGCCTACGAGCAGTACTTC
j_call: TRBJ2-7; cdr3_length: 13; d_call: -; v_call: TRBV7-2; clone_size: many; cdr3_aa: CASSETRGYEQYF; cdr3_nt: TGTGCCAGCAGCGAAACCCGGGGCTACGAGCAGTACTTC
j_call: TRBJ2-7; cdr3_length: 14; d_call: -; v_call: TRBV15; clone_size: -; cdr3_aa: CATSRDSGPYEQYF; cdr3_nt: TGTGCCACCAGCAGAGACTCAGGGCCCTACGAGCAGTACTTC
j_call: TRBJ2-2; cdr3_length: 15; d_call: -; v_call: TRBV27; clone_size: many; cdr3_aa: CASMWRRSNTGELFF; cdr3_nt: TGTGCCAGCATGTGGAGGAGGTCGAACACCGGGGAGCTGTTTTTT
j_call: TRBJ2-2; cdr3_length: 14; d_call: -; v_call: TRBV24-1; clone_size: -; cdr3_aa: CATSDLSQTGELFF; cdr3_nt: TGTGCCACCAGTGATTTATCCCAGACCGGGGAGCTGTTTTTT
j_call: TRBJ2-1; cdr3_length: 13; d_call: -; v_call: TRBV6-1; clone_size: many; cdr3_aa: CASRPGLKNEQFF; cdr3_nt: TGTGCCAGCAGGCCGGGACTCAAAAATGAGCAGTTCTTC
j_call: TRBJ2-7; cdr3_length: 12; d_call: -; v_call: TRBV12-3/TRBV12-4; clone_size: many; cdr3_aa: CASSSGAHEQYF; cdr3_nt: TGTGCCAGCAGTTCAGGAGCCCACGAGCAGTACTTC
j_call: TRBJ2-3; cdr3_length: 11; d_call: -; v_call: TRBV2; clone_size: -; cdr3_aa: CARELVGTQYF; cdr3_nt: TGTGCCAGGGAGTTGGTGGGTACGCAGTATTTT
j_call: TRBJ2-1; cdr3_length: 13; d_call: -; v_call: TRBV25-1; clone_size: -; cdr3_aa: CASSEVFYNEQFF; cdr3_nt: TGTGCCAGCAGTGAAGTCTTCTACAATGAGCAGTTCTTC
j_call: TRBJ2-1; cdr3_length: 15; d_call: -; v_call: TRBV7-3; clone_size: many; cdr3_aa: CASSPPGHSYNEQFF; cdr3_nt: TGTGCCAGCAGCCCACCGGGACATTCCTACAATGAGCAGTTCTTC
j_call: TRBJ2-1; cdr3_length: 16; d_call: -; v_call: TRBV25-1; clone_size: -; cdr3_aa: CASKPLQRSSYNEQFF; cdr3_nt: TGTGCCAGCAAGCCCTTACAGCGAAGCTCCTACAATGAGCAGTTCTTC
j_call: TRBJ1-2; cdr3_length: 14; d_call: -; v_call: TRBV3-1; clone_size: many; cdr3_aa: CASSQERGSRSYTF; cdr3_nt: TGTGCCAGCAGCCAAGAACGAGGGTCCAGGAGCTACACCTTC
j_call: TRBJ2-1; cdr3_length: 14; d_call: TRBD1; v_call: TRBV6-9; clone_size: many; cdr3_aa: CASSYGQGVDEQFF; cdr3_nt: TGTGCCAGCAGTTATGGACAGGGGGTCGATGAGCAGTTCTTC
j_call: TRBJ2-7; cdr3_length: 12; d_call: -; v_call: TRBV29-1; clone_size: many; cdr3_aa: CSVSGSGYEQYF; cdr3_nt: TGCAGCGTGTCAGGGTCGGGCTACGAGCAGTACTTC